The 24 T cell receptor beta chains presented below share a single source sample, sequenced in a study of cytomegalovirus exposure and HLA in healthy donors. Primers for the PCR totalled 60 Vbeta and 13 Jbeta. Generated by immunoSEQ multiplex PCR, the TCRdb table keeps only in-frame clones and is missing some. The sample records 80,000 to 95,000 clones, about 89% being singletons. Sequences were obtained from PBMCs. The receptors stem from a man aged 30 to 39 in good health and CMV-seropositive.

This rearrangement joins TRBV5-1 to TRBJ2-6, with D unresolved. CDR3 length: 15 residues. V was pared by 4 bases and J by 2 bases, with 10 bases between. The germline V gene has CDR1 SGHRS and CDR2 YFSETQ. The CDR3 region is CASSANRAGANVLTF. The CDR3, as DNA: TGCGCCAGCAGCGCTAACAGAGCTGGGGCCAACGTCCTGACTTTC.

The chain joins TRBV5-4 to TRBJ2-1; no definite D call. CDR1 and CDR2 from the germline V gene are SGHNT and YYREEE (reference sequence). The CDR3 covers 15 residues. V lost 1 base and J 7 bases, leaving 15 bases between the germline ends. In DNA, the CDR3 is TGTGCCAGCAGCTTGAGTGACTCCGCGCGGAATGAGCAGTTCTTC. It is translated as CASSLSDSARNEQFF.

The chain couples TRBV10-3 to TRBJ1-2, with 9 bases fitting TRBD1. CDR1 ENHRY and CDR2 SYGVKD come from the germline V gene. This CDR3 comprises 12 residues. V shed 6 bases and J 6 bases; nucleotides not matched to a gene: 2. The CDR3 loop reads CAIRDRGDGYTF. The DNA for the CDR3 is TGTGCCATCAGGGACAGGGGAGATGGCTACACCTTC.

The V and J genes are TRBV6-5 and TRBJ2-1; D unresolved. This CDR3 contains 15 residues. Trimming took off 4 bases at V and 0 bases at J, with 10 bases between the two ends. From germline, CDR1 is MNHEY and CDR2 SVGAGI. The CDR3 DNA is TGTGCCAGCAGTTTCAGGCAGAGCTCCTACAATGAGCAGTTCTTC. It yields the protein CASSFRQSSYNEQFF.

The genes are TRBV7-2 and TRBJ2-7; tentative D call: TRBD2 (6 bases). This CDR3 contains 13 residues. The germline V and J ends were trimmed by 3 bases and 3 bases, with 9 bases remaining between them. The germline CDR1 and CDR2 sequences are SGHTA and FQGNSA. DNA for the CDR3: TGTGCCAGCAGCTTTTTCGGGAGCTACGAGCAGTACTTC. This translates into CASSFFGSYEQYF.

The gene calls are TRBV19 and TRBJ2-1, with D perhaps matching TRBD2 (6 bases). Germline CDR1 and CDR2: LNHDA and SQIVND (reference sequence). The CDR3 consists of 14 residues. With 8 bases removed from V and 0 bases from J, the gap between germline ends came to 11 bases. CDR3 protein: CASGDGGSYNEQFF. CDR3 in DNA: TGTGCCAGTGGGGACGGGGGCTCCTACAATGAGCAGTTCTTC.

This rearrangement joins TRBV7-3 to TRBJ2-5; D remains unclear. Trimming cost V 2 bases and J 5 bases, with 9 bases left between them. Per the germline V gene, CDR1 is SGHTA and CDR2 is FQGTGA. The CDR3 runs to 13 residues. DNA of the CDR3: TGTGCCAGCAGCTTAGAGTCGGAGGAGACCCAGTACTTC. Protein sequence: CASSLESEETQYF.

The chain joins TRBV5-8 to TRBJ2-3; D is ambiguous. Germline-derived CDR1 and CDR2 are SGHTS and YDEGEE. Trimming took off 5 bases at V and 0 bases at J, with 13 bases between the two ends. The CDR3 covers 15 residues. In nucleotides, the CDR3 is TGTGCCAGCAGATTAGGCGGATCTAGCACAGATACGCAGTATTTT. Translated: CASRLGGSSTDTQYF. The whole variable domain, remainder taken from reference TRBV5-8 and TRBJ2-3, is EAGVTQSPTHLIKTRGQQATLRCSPISGHTSVYWYQQALGLGLQFLLWYDEGEERNRGNFPPRFSGRQFPNYSSELNVNALELEDSALYLCASRLGGSSTDTQYFGPGTRLTVL.

The genes are TRBV6-5 and TRBJ1-2; possibly TRBD1 for D (5 bases). Per the germline V gene, CDR1 is MNHEY and CDR2 is SVGAGI. The V gene lost 1 base and the J gene lost 3 bases, with 12 bases spanning the gap. The CDR3 sequence is 15 residues long. For the CDR3, the DNA is TGTGCCAGCAGTTACTATTCTAAAGGGGACTATGGCTACACCTTC. Its protein product is CASSYYSKGDYGYTF.

The J gene is TRBJ2-5, the V gene TRBV5-1; D is undetermined. The CDR3 runs 14 residues. Between the trimmed V and J ends, which lost 6 bases and 3 bases, there was a span of 15 bases. Germline CDR1 reads SGHRS; CDR2 reads YFSETQ. The CDR3 spells CASNSQQPEETQYF. The CDR3 region has the DNA TGCGCCAGCAATTCCCAACAGCCCGAAGAGACCCAGTACTTC.

Only one count was recorded for this clone. J is TRBJ1-2 and V is TRBV4-1, with D possibly matching TRBD1 (6 bases). The V gene lost 0 bases and the J gene lost 6 bases, with 20 bases spanning the gap. Germline lookup yields CDR1 MGHRA and CDR2 YSYEKL. The CDR3 is 17 amino acids. The DNA of the CDR3 is TGCGCCAGCAGCCAAGAGTTATACAGGGTAGGGTTAGATGGCTACACCTTC. Amino acids: CASSQELYRVGLDGYTF.

This clone has just one count. V usage is TRBV13 and J usage is TRBJ1-2; maybe TRBD1 (5 bases). V dropped 3 bases and J dropped 4 bases, with 18 bases sitting between them. The CDR3 sequence is 16 residues long. Germline V CDR1 and CDR2: PRHDT, FYEKMQ (reference sequence). The CDR3 DNA follows: TGTGCCAGCAGCTTCCCACCCGGGGGGGGTCTCTATGGCTACACCTTC. Its translation: CASSFPPGGGLYGYTF.

CDR3 loop: CASSFFPGELFF. CDR3 coding DNA: TGTGCCAGCAGCTTCTTCCCTGGGGAGCTGTTTTTT. The chain employs TRBV13 and TRBJ2-2; D gene ambiguous. Trimming removed 3 bases at V and 8 bases at J, with 7 bases between. The CDR3 covers 12 residues. Per germline, CDR1 PRHDT and CDR2 FYEKMQ (reference sequence).

This rearrangement joins TRBV5-1 to TRBJ1-2; D not certain. Trimming pared 4 bases from V and 4 bases from J, leaving 14 bases between. This CDR3 is built from 14 residues. Germline lookup yields CDR1 SGHRS and CDR2 YFSETQ. The CDR3 bases are TGCGCCAGCAGCCCATTTGAAGCTTCCTATGGCTACACCTTC. Encoded protein: CASSPFEASYGYTF.

The chain is built from TRBV4-1 and TRBJ1-3, with 8 bases identical to TRBD1. This CDR3 has 15 amino acids. Germline CDR1 is MGHRA and CDR2 is YSYEKL. The trim removed 6 bases at V and 9 bases at J, leaving 13 bases unmatched. The CDR3 bases are TGCGCCAGCAGTCCCGGGCAGGGGGCACTCACCACCATATATTTT. Its protein is CASSPGQGALTTIYF.

The chain carries TRBV5-1 and TRBJ2-5, with TRBD2 matching over 9 bases. This CDR3 is 15 amino acids long. From germline, CDR1 is SGHRS and CDR2 YFSETQ. V shed 0 bases and J 6 bases; nucleotides not matched to a gene: 6. CDR3 protein: CASSLGTGTSKTQYF. The CDR3 DNA is TGCGCCAGCAGCTTGGGTACCGGGACTAGCAAGACCCAGTACTTC.

This chain joins TRBV13 and TRBJ2-7; weak D call: TRBD1 (6 bases). This CDR3 has 16 amino acids. Germline CDR1 reads PRHDT; CDR2 reads FYEKMQ (reference sequence). Between the trimmed V and J ends, which lost 5 bases and 5 bases, there was a span of 22 bases. CDR3 sequence: CASSTNSQGRSDEQYF. The CDR3 bases are TGTGCCAGCAGCACCAATTCGCAGGGGCGCTCGGACGAGCAGTACTTC.

In nucleotides, the CDR3 is TGTGCCAGTAGTATTCGTCCCGGGACAGGGATCGGCAGCTATGGCTACACCTTC. Protein product: CASSIRPGTGIGSYGYTF. The V and J genes are TRBV19 and TRBJ1-2, with 9 positions matching TRBD1. The length of the CDR3 is 18 residues. CDR1 and CDR2 (germline): LNHDA, SQIVND (reference sequence). V lost 3 bases to trimming and J lost 4 bases; unmatched junction nucleotides: 15.

The chain employs TRBV2 and TRBJ2-2, with D unresolved. Trimming stripped 7 bases from V and 3 bases from J, with 6 bases between. CDR1 SNHLY and CDR2 FYNNEI come from the germline V gene. CDR3 length: 12 amino acids. This chain's CDR3 is CASILHTGELFF. CDR3 bases: TGTGCCAGCATCCTACACACCGGGGAGCTGTTTTTT.

This rearrangement joins TRBV7-9 to TRBJ1-2, with D uncertain. V was shortened by 5 bases and J by 4 bases, with 17 bases between the two germline ends. Germline lookup yields CDR1 SEHNR and CDR2 FQNEAQ (reference sequence). This CDR3 region has 15 residues. DNA for the CDR3: TGTGCCAGCAGCCCTGGGCCAGTCCGGGGCTATGGCTACACCTTC. This gives the protein CASSPGPVRGYGYTF.

The genes are TRBV28 and TRBJ1-6; no firm D call. CDR1 and CDR2 (germline): MDHEN, SYDVKM. V was shortened by 3 bases and J by 7 bases, with 4 bases between the two germline ends. The CDR3 sequence is 12 residues long. The CDR3 reads CASSFINSPLHF. The CDR3 DNA reads TGTGCCAGCAGTTTCATCAATTCACCCCTCCACTTT. The whole variable domain, remainder taken from reference TRBV28 and TRBJ1-6, is DVKVTQSSRYLVKRTGEKVFLECVQDMDHENMFWYRQDPGLGLRLIYFSYDVKMKEKGDIPEGYSVSREKKERFSLILESASTNQTSMYLCASSFINSPLHFGNGTRLTVT.

About this clone itself: One end of the junction fails to match germline, which may point to a read error. The V gene is TRBV7-7, the J gene TRBJ2-5; tentatively, D is TRBD1 (6 bases). This CDR3 is 15 amino acids long. Germline V gene sequence: CDR1 SSHAT, CDR2 FNYEAQ (reference sequence). DNA for the CDR3: TGTGCTAGCAGCGCCACCCCAGGGGCGCCCGAGACCCAGTACTTC. It is translated as CASSATPGAPETQYF.

This clone was recorded only once. The chain links TRBV6-1 to TRBJ2-5; 7 bases match TRBD1. Germline V gives CDR1 MNHNS, CDR2 SASEGT. V shed 5 bases and J 1 base; nucleotides not matched to a gene: 4. The CDR3 is made up of 14 amino acids. The CDR3 loop reads CASSLQGFQETQYF. The CDR3 nucleotides are TGTGCCAGCAGTTTACAGGGGTTCCAAGAGACCCAGTACTTC.

This clone turned up a few times. The chain has TRBV11-3 and TRBJ2-1, with 7 nucleotides matching TRBD2. Germline V gene sequence: CDR1 SGHNT, CDR2 YENEEA. J was trimmed by 1 base and V by 0 bases; bases with no gene match: 15. This CDR3 is 20 amino acids long. CDR3 residues: CASSLEIPSGVGLSYNEQFF. CDR3 nucleotide sequence: TGTGCCAGCAGCTTAGAAATACCTAGCGGAGTGGGCCTTTCCTACAATGAGCAGTTCTTC.